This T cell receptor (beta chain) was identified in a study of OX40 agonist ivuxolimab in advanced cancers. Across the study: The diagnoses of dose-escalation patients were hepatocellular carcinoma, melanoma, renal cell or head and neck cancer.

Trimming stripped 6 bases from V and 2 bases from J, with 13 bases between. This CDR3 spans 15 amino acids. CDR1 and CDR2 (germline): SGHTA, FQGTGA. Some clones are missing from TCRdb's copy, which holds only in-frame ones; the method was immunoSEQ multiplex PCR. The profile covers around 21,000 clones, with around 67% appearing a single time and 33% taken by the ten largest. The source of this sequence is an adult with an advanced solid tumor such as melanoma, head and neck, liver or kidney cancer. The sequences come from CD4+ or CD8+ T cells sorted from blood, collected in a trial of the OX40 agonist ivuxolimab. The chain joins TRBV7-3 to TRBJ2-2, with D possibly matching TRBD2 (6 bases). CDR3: CASSPDYPNTGELFF. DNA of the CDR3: TGTGCCAGCAGTCCGGACTATCCAAACACCGGGGAGCTGTTTTTT.